The next 32 T cell receptor beta chains were all read from a single sample in a study of OX40 agonist ivuxolimab in advanced cancers. Using immunoSEQ multiplex PCR, the repertoire was profiled, and TCRdb retains in-frame clones only, with some absent. Found here are 95,000 to 100,000 clones, around 91% of them singletons; the top ten hold about 1.5%. The sample in question was CD4+ or CD8+ T cells sorted from blood, obtained in a trial of the OX40 agonist ivuxolimab. These receptors all stem from an adult with an advanced solid tumor such as melanoma, head and neck, liver or kidney cancer.

The CDR3 loop is CASSFEGSSYGYTF. The CDR3 DNA sequence: TGTGCCAGCAGCTTTGAGGGATCTAGCTATGGCTACACCTTC. The chain uses TRBV5-6 and TRBJ1-2; no definite D call. There are 14 residues in the CDR3. The germline CDR1 and CDR2 sequences are SGHDT and YYEEEE. Trimming removed 2 bases at V and 4 bases at J, with 12 bases between.

The chain couples TRBV7-2 to TRBJ2-7; D remains unclear. The V end was cut by 5 bases, the J end by 6 bases, with 11 bases between. CDR1 SGHTA and CDR2 FQGNSA come from the germline V gene. The CDR3 covers 12 residues. The CDR3 protein is CASSIGPGEQYF. CDR3 DNA: TGTGCCAGCAGCATAGGTCCTGGCGAGCAGTACTTC.

A word on this clone: The DNA is omitted, as the CDR3 cannot be located on it reliably, and the CDR3 follows TCRdb's listing. V gene TRBV5-1 combines with J gene TRBJ1-2; TRBD1 is taken as the D call from the table, unchecked against the DNA. Germline V lookup: CDR1 SGHRS, CDR2 YFSETQ. The CDR3 totals 16 residues, both ends included. This chain's CDR3 is CASTVGQGSPGGGATF.

The rearrangement joins TRBV18 to TRBJ2-1, with D possibly being TRBD1 or TRBD2 (5 bases each). Germline V gene sequence: CDR1 KGHSH, CDR2 LQKENI. This CDR3 contains 16 residues. Trimming pared 3 bases from V and 7 bases from J, leaving 19 bases between. The CDR3 region has the DNA TGTGCCAGCTCACCGGATGGGGGATCTCGAGGAAATGAGCAGTTCTTC. Its protein is CASSPDGGSRGNEQFF.

The chain recombines TRBV19 with TRBJ2-7, with 8 positions matching TRBD2. The germline gives CDR1 LNHDA, CDR2 SQIVND (reference sequence). The CDR3 is 15 residues long. The junction had 9 bases not matched to a gene; V was cut back by 3 bases and J by 5 bases. CDR3 sequence (DNA): TGTGCCAGTAGTATCGAAGCGGGAGTTGTAAACGAGCAGTACTTC. Residues: CASSIEAGVVNEQYF.

The chain combines TRBV5-5 with TRBJ2-7; 13 nucleotides agree with TRBD2. Trimming removed 5 bases from V and 4 bases from J; junction bases left unmatched: 6. Germline-derived CDR1 and CDR2 are SGHKS and YYEKEE (reference sequence). The CDR3 is 15 amino acids. For the CDR3, the DNA is TGTGCCAGCAGAAACGGACTAGCGGGAGAATACGAGCAGTACTTC. Amino acids: CASRNGLAGEYEQYF.

The chain combines TRBV5-8 with TRBJ2-1, with 7 bases that match TRBD1. The V and J ends lost 0 bases and 0 bases, in that order; junction bases with no gene match: 6. The CDR3 runs 17 residues. CDR1 is SGHTS and CDR2 is YDEGEE in the germline V gene. The CDR3 nucleotides read TGTGCCAGCAGCTTGGACAGGGGTTCGAGCTCCTACAATGAGCAGTTCTTC. Translated, it gives CASSLDRGSSSYNEQFF.

In its sample, this clone is medium-sized. The chain recombines TRBV7-9 with TRBJ2-1; D remains unclear. CDR1 SEHNR and CDR2 FQNEAQ come from the germline V gene (reference sequence). The CDR3 is 14 amino acids. V dropped 2 bases and J dropped 5 bases, with 10 bases sitting between them. The chain's CDR3 is CASSLFAGNNEQFF. The CDR3 DNA is TGTGCCAGCAGCTTATTCGCTGGGAACAATGAGCAGTTCTTC.

The chain is built from TRBV30 and TRBJ2-2; TRBD2 matches 10 bases. Germline V gives CDR1 GTSNPN, CDR2 SVGIG (reference sequence). This CDR3 is built from 15 residues. The junction had 8 bases not matched to a gene; V was cut back by 4 bases and J by 6 bases. The CDR3 sequence is CAWTSGSVTAGELFF. CDR3 DNA sequence: TGTGCCTGGACTAGCGGGAGTGTTACCGCCGGGGAGCTGTTTTTT. Together with reference TRBV30 and TRBJ2-2, the CDR3 gives the full variable domain: SQTIHQWPATLVQPVGSPLSLECTVEGTSNPNLYWYRQAAGRGLQLLFYSVGIGQISSEVPQNLSASRPQDRQFILSSKKLLLSDSGFYLCAWTSGSVTAGELFFGEGSRLTVL.

The sample holds one count of this clone. The chain carries TRBV7-9 and TRBJ1-2; TRBD1 aligns across 7 bases. The CDR3 extends over 15 amino acids. The germline V gene has CDR1 SEHNR and CDR2 FQNEAQ (reference sequence). The V segment lost 2 bases and the J segment 3 bases; nucleotides outside the gene matches: 6. The CDR3 loop is CASSLLSGTDYGYTF. The CDR3 DNA sequence: TGTGCCAGCAGCTTATTATCCGGGACAGACTATGGCTACACCTTC. The full variable domain, completed using reference TRBV7-9 and TRBJ1-2, is DTGVSQNPRHKITKRGQNVTFRCDPISEHNRLYWYRQTLGQGPEFLTYFQNEAQLEKSRLLSDRFSAERPKGSFSTLEIQRTEQGDSAMYLCASSLLSGTDYGYTFGSGTRLTVV.

This sequence joins TRBV29-1 and TRBJ1-2, with TRBD1 identical over 7 bases. Germline loops: CDR1 SQVTM, CDR2 ANQGSEA. V was clipped by 5 bases and J by 1 base; unmatched bases: 4. The CDR3 is made up of 13 amino acids. The CDR3 nucleotides read TGCAGCGTTTCGGACAGGAGTAACTATGGCTACACCTTC. It yields the protein CSVSDRSNYGYTF.

The chain combines TRBV7-9 with TRBJ2-7; 8 bases align to TRBD2. Germline trimming cut 1 base from V and 6 bases from J; bases unmatched to any gene: 8. The CDR3 runs 15 residues. Germline CDR1 is SEHNR and CDR2 is FQNEAQ (reference sequence). CDR3 in DNA: TGTGCCAGCAGCTTAGTTTCCGGGAGGGCCTTCGAGCAGTACTTC. Amino acids: CASSLVSGRAFEQYF. Variable domain in full (rest from reference TRBV7-9 and TRBJ2-7): DTGVSQNPRHKITKRGQNVTFRCDPISEHNRLYWYRQTLGQGPEFLTYFQNEAQLEKSRLLSDRFSAERPKGSFSTLEIQRTEQGDSAMYLCASSLVSGRAFEQYFGPGTRLTVT.

This clone has just a few counts. The rearrangement joins TRBV28 to TRBJ2-7, with TRBD1 matching 7 bases. CDR1 is MDHEN, CDR2 SYDVKM, per germline. The J segment lost 0 bases and the V segment lost 5 bases, leaving 4 bases of the junction unmatched. This CDR3 is built from 14 residues. The CDR3 coding sequence is TGTGCCAGCAGTGTCCCAGGGGGCTCCTACGAGCAGTACTTC. This translates into CASSVPGGSYEQYF.

The genes are TRBV19 and TRBJ2-2; tentative D call: TRBD1 (6 bases). This CDR3 region has 16 residues. V lost 3 bases, J lost 4 bases, and 15 bases lay in between. In germline, CDR1 is LNHDA, CDR2 SQIVND (reference sequence). CDR3 sequence (DNA): TGTGCCAGTAGTATGGTAGGGGGTAGTGGCACCGGGGAGCTGTTTTTT. As protein: CASSMVGGSGTGELFF.

This clone was picked up one time. V gene TRBV23-1 combines with J gene TRBJ2-3, with 10 nucleotides matching TRBD1. TRBV23-1 has ORF status, its function being uncertain. Trimming removed 0 bases from V and 4 bases from J; junction bases left unmatched: 7. The CDR3 has 17 residues. Here the CDR3 DNA reads TGCGCCAGCAGTCAATCTCTCCGGGACAGGGGTCCAGATACGCAGTATTTT. It encodes CASSQSLRDRGPDTQYF.

The rearrangement uses TRBV28 and TRBJ2-7, with 12 bases matching TRBD2. This CDR3 spans 15 amino acids. Germline values: CDR1 MDHEN, CDR2 SYDVKM. Losses at the gene ends were 5 bases for V and 2 bases for J; bases not matched to a gene: 4. CDR3 sequence: CASSPGLAGTYEQYF. DNA for the CDR3: TGTGCCAGCAGTCCCGGACTAGCGGGGACCTACGAGCAGTACTTC.

CDR3 sequence (DNA): TGTGCCAGCAGCTTAGCCAGCGGGGGGGTGGCCTCCTACGAGCAGTACTTC. Translating gives CASSLASGGVASYEQYF. The chain carries TRBV7-2 and TRBJ2-5, with 10 bases fitting TRBD2. The DNA end is more similar to TRBJ2-7, so the J call may be wrong. Germline CDR1 is SGHTA and CDR2 is FQGNSA. CDR3 length: 17 amino acids.

The genes are TRBV11-1 and TRBJ2-3; D is perhaps TRBD1 (5 bases). This CDR3 is built from 12 residues. CDR1 and CDR2 (germline): SGHAT, FQDESV (reference sequence). V was clipped by 8 bases and J by 6 bases, with 12 bases between them. The CDR3 DNA sequence: TGTGCCAGCCCTCAGGGTATGGATACGCAGTATTTT. It encodes CASPQGMDTQYF.

The V call is TRBV5-6, the J call TRBJ1-2, with a tentative D call TRBD1 (5 bases). Per the germline V gene, CDR1 is SGHDT and CDR2 is YYEEEE. V was pared by 0 bases and J by 0 bases, with 9 bases between. This CDR3 is built from 15 residues. The CDR3 coding sequence is TGTGCCAGCAGCTTGGGGGGACGACCTAACTATGGCTACACCTTC. Translating it yields CASSLGGRPNYGYTF.

The rearrangement uses TRBV19 and TRBJ1-2; D gene unclear. Trimming pared 7 bases from V and 6 bases from J, leaving 18 bases between. Germline loops: CDR1 LNHDA, CDR2 SQIVND (reference sequence). CDR3 length: 14 residues. The CDR3 here is CASTPLSRSDGYTF. DNA of the CDR3: TGTGCCAGTACCCCTCTCTCAAGGTCGGATGGCTACACCTTC.

V gene TRBV6-1 combines with J gene TRBJ1-5; D might be TRBD1 (5 bases). The germline V gene has CDR1 MNHNS and CDR2 SASEGT. The germline V and J ends were trimmed by 4 bases and 2 bases, with 24 bases remaining between them. This CDR3 has 19 residues. Here the CDR3 DNA reads TGTGCCAGCAGTGGGTTCGTAGGGCAGGGACCCTACGGCAATCAGCCCCAGCATTTT. Encoded protein: CASSGFVGQGPYGNQPQHF.

The rearrangement uses TRBV5-1 and TRBJ1-1, with 7 positions matching TRBD1. The CDR3 is made up of 14 amino acids. With V trimmed by 5 bases and J by 0 bases, 4 bases remained unmatched. Germline V gene data show CDR1 as SGHRS and CDR2 as YFSETQ. The CDR3 nucleotides read TGCGCCAGCAGATTGACAGGGTTGAACACTGAAGCTTTCTTT. Protein sequence: CASRLTGLNTEAFF.

V gene TRBV11-2 combines with J gene TRBJ2-2; TRBD1 matches at 12 bases. Germline V gene lookup returns CDR1 SGHAT and CDR2 FQNNGV. The CDR3 has 19 residues. V lost 4 bases to trimming and J lost 3 bases; unmatched junction nucleotides: 12. The CDR3 DNA reads as TGTGCCAGCAGCTCGTTAGGCCGGGACAGGGGGCGCGACACCGGGGAGCTGTTTTTT. Protein: CASSSLGRDRGRDTGELFF.

The chain links TRBV5-3 to TRBJ2-7; D is uncertain. TRBV5-3 is classed as an ORF, of uncertain function. The CDR3 is 12 residues long. Trimming pared 4 bases from V and 6 bases from J, leaving 11 bases between. The CDR3 bases are TGTGCCAGAAGCCCACTTGCGGCCGAGCAGTACTTC. Residues: CARSPLAAEQYF.

The chain combines TRBV4-1 with TRBJ1-6; a weak D match, TRBD1 (5 bases). Germline V gives CDR1 MGHRA, CDR2 YSYEKL. The ends were cut back, 6 bases at V and 7 bases at J, with 13 bases in the middle. The CDR3 sequence is 14 residues long. CDR3 DNA: TGCGCCAGCAGGACCGGGACGCCCAATTCACCCCTCCACTTT. Translating gives CASRTGTPNSPLHF.

This clone was detected only once. The chain combines TRBV7-6 with TRBJ1-4; TRBD1 might be the D (5 bases). Trimming cost V 2 bases and J 10 bases, with 17 bases left between them. This CDR3 is built from 15 residues. Per the germline V gene, CDR1 is SGHVS and CDR2 is FNYEAQ. Here the CDR3 DNA reads TGTGCCAGCAGCTTAAGCGTAGGGGAAAGGGGAAAACTGTTTTTT. Translating gives CASSLSVGERGKLFF.

In DNA form, the CDR3 reads TGCGCCAGCAGCCAAGATACTAGTCGGAATATGGCGTTCTTC. Translating gives CASSQDTSRNMAFF. The chain links TRBV4-3 to TRBJ2-1, with D maybe TRBD2 (5 bases). Trimming cost V 0 bases and J 15 bases, with 18 bases left between them. This CDR3 comprises 14 residues. Germline V gene data show CDR1 as LGHNA and CDR2 as YSLEER.

This clone was seen a few times. The chain combines TRBV4-2 with TRBJ2-1; 7 bases agree with TRBD2. The trim removed 4 bases at V and 3 bases at J, leaving 0 bases unmatched. From germline, CDR1 is LGHNA and CDR2 YNFKEQ. The CDR3 runs 13 residues. The CDR3 bases are TGTGCCAGCAGCCTAGCGGGCTACAATGAGCAGTTCTTC. Translation gives CASSLAGYNEQFF.

V and J are TRBV5-1 and TRBJ2-6; no definite D call. This CDR3 has 13 residues. The germline gives CDR1 SGHRS, CDR2 YFSETQ. V lost 0 bases, J lost 4 bases, and 2 bases lay in between. The DNA for the CDR3 is TGCGCCAGCAGCTTGGACGGGGCCAACGTCCTGACTTTC. This codes for CASSLDGANVLTF. Supplemented by reference TRBV5-1 and TRBJ2-6, the full variable domain reads KAGVTQTPRYLIKTRGQQVTLSCSPISGHRSVSWYQQTPGQGLQFLFEYFSETQRNKGNFPGRFSGRQFSNSRSEMNVSTLELGDSALYLCASSLDGANVLTFGAGSRLTVL.

This sequence joins TRBV6-4 and TRBJ2-1, with 7 positions matching TRBD2. Germline assignment: CDR1 MRHNA and CDR2 SNTAGT. The CDR3 loop spans 15 amino acids. V was pared by 0 bases and J by 8 bases, with 7 bases of the junction left unmatched. CDR3 amino acids: CASSDSGEGIDEQFF. CDR3 bases: TGTGCCAGCAGTGACTCGGGGGAGGGAATAGATGAGCAGTTCTTC.

This clone has just a few counts. The V gene is TRBV2, the J gene TRBJ1-1; unclear D gene. The germline gives CDR1 SNHLY, CDR2 FYNNEI. Between the trimmed V and J ends, which lost 2 bases and 0 bases, there was a span of 7 bases. The CDR3 has 14 amino acids. The CDR3, as DNA: TGTGCCAGCAGTGAATACCGGATGAACACTGAAGCTTTCTTT. This codes for CASSEYRMNTEAFF.

The chain has TRBV5-6 and TRBJ1-1; D is possibly TRBD1 (6 bases). The CDR3 length is 15 residues. Germline V gene lookup returns CDR1 SGHDT and CDR2 YYEEEE. The V end was cut by 6 bases, the J end by 1 base, with 16 bases between. The CDR3 reads CASTTKRTENTEAFF. The CDR3 region has the DNA TGTGCCAGCACCACTAAAAGGACAGAGAACACTGAAGCTTTCTTT.